The entry that follows covers one T cell receptor (beta chain) sequence. This clonotype has only a few counts. Its specific antigen is unknown. One base away there is no much larger clone; base qualities are not given. The data originate from a study of early T cells in non-severe SARS-CoV-2 infection (dated by TCRdb to the early 2020s). Background on the whole study: Because TCR sequencing was done on bulk RNA from unsorted whole blood, the alpha and beta chains could not be paired.

This was a case-control study nested in a cohort of healthcare workers in London, UK, who had nasopharyngeal swab PCR tests and blood samples taken every week. Healthcare workers were recruited between 23 and 31 March 2020, during the week of the UK lockdown, and were followed weekly for up to roughly 15 weeks. The library was built by means of 5' RACE. Instrument on record: NextSeq 500. Unique molecular identifiers were attached to individual cDNA molecules in the TCR library protocol so that sequencing error and PCR bias could be corrected. Both TCR alpha and beta chains were sequenced, and tight co-correlation was observed between alpha and beta sequence abundances in each sample. In the original analysis: Decombinator V4 was used to perform V gene, J gene and CDR3 annotation of TCR sequences. Expanded TCRs were defined as changing significantly between any two time points under a Poisson model with p below 0.0001. Abundances of TCRs were expressed as counts per million after normalisation to the total number of TCRs sequenced in each sample. MAIT TCRs were defined by TRAV1-2 paired with TRAJ12, TRAJ20 or TRAJ33, and iNKT TCRs by TRAV10 paired with TRAJ18. VDJdb, accessed 1 November 2021, was searched for CMV, EBV and SARS-CoV-2 annotated TCRs, excluding TCRs annotated for multiple antigens. TCRdb reanalyzed the raw reads on its own, using fastp at Q25 for trimming and MiXCR for clone calling, and kept in-frame beta chains. Entries are consolidated by CDR3 protein sequence, retaining the most common genes and DNA. These V and J calls originate from TCRdb's pipeline instead of the authors' own analysis. The sample includes approximately 77,000 distinct CDR3 sequences, with roughly 16% observed a single time. Around 10% of the sample is held by the ten biggest clonotypes.

The paper's findings and limits, for the study overall: VDJdb matching was skewed toward anti-spike CD8 responses and likely underestimated virus-specific expansions by missing private and CD4 specificities.

Per the germline V gene (reference sequence), DFQATT is the CDR1 and SNEGSKA is the CDR2. The CDR3, cysteine through phenylalanine, is 16 amino acids long. The entry retains the CDR3 DNA only, 48 bases that are in frame from base 1. V sheds 0 bases and J sheds 8 bases, leaving 22 bases between their ends. The rearrangement joined TRBV20-1 to TRBJ1-2, and TRBD1 may be the D gene, going by 5 matching bases. The TCR comes from an adult who was a healthcare worker with PCR-confirmed SARS-CoV-2 infection or an uninfected control (not recorded which). Sequencing was carried out using whole blood. CDR3 reads: CSARDHSGRVSRGYTF. The sequenced DNA is TGCAGTGCTAGAGATCACAGTGGCAGGGTCTCGAGAGGCTACACCTTC.